This entry lists 13 T cell receptor beta chains sequenced from one sample in a study of T cell clonality in common variable immunodeficiency. The repertoire was sequenced with immunoSEQ multiplex PCR; TCRdb's copy has only in-frame clones and lacks some. This sample carries tens of thousands of clones and no singletons, and 2.5% to 3% goes to the top ten. Sequencing input: peripheral blood mononuclear cells. The receptors originated from a person aged 18-70 years in good health.

This clone was seen ten or more times. The read is 3 residues too short to cover the CDR3 end, so that end is filled in from the germline J gene. This chain connects TRBV6-1 to TRBJ2-2; tentatively, D is TRBD1 (5 bases). CDR1 and CDR2 from the germline V gene are MNHNS and SASEGT. The CDR3 length is 13 residues. V lost 3 bases and J lost 7, with 9 bases in between. Partial CDR3 DNA: TGTGCCAGCAGTGACAGGGTGAACGGGGAG. This codes for CASSDRVNGE. The full CDR3 protein reads CASSDRVNGELFF.

This clone was observed at least ten times. Read data end 3 residues before the CDR3 end; the end is taken from the germline J gene. The chain uses TRBV11-2 and TRBJ2-7; 10 bases line up with TRBD1. From germline, CDR1 is SGHAT and CDR2 FQNNGV. V gave up 0 bases and J gave up 4 bases; unmatched junction bases: 3. The CDR3 is made up of 15 amino acids. Partial CDR3 DNA: TGTGCCAGCAGCTTAGAATGGACAGGGGGATACGAG. It is translated as CASSLEWTGGYE. The complete CDR3 protein is CASSLEWTGGYEQYF.

As regards this clone: The DNA ends 3 residues before the CDR3 does, and the rest of the CDR3 is filled in from the germline J gene. The rearrangement uses TRBV11-2 and TRBJ1-3; D unresolved. The length of the CDR3 is 13 residues. V lost 2 bases and J lost 7, with 9 bases in between. Germline V gene data show CDR1 as SGHAT and CDR2 as FQNNGV. The CDR3 spells CASSLSPGNTIYF. The sequenced CDR3 bases are TGTGCCAGCAGCTTATCCCCGGGGAACACC. Full variable domain (outside the CDR3, taken from reference TRBV11-2 and TRBJ1-3): EAGVAQSPRYKIIEKRQSVAFWCNPISGHATLYWYQQILGQGPKLLIQFQNNGVVDDSQLPKDRFSAERLKGVDSTLKIQPAKLEDSAVYLCASSLSPGNTIYFGEGSWLTVV.

This clone was found many times. The sequence runs out 3 residues before the end of the CDR3; the remainder is reconstructed from the germline J gene. The chain couples TRBV28 to TRBJ1-4, with 7 bases fitting TRBD1. The CDR3 is 14 residues long. Losses at the gene ends were 6 bases for V and 6 bases for J; bases not matched to a gene: 7. CDR1 is MDHEN, CDR2 SYDVKM, per germline. CDR3 loop: CASSLDRVDEKLFF. CDR3 DNA (partial): TGTGCCAGCAGCCTAGACAGGGTGGATGAAAAA.

In this sample, this clone turned up many times. The CDR3 goes on 3 residues after the read ends, and that part is filled in from the germline J gene. This chain connects TRBV7-2 to TRBJ1-2; perhaps TRBD1 as D (6 bases). V lost 5 bases and J 0 bases, leaving 13 bases between the germline ends. The CDR3 length is 15 residues. The germline V gene has CDR1 SGHTA and CDR2 FQGNSA. The CDR3 spells CASSRADSSNYGYTF. The part of the CDR3 DNA that was read is TGTGCCAGCAGCCGAGCGGACAGTTCTAACTATGGC.

This clone was seen a few times. The CDR3 is CASSLGGGAWNEQFF. The sequenced part of the CDR3 DNA is TGTGCCAGCAGCTTGGGAGGGGGCGCTTGGAATGAG. The chain couples TRBV11-1 to TRBJ2-1; D assignment may be TRBD1 or TRBD2 (7 bases each). The observed sequence ends 3 residues before the CDR3 terminus, with the missing tail filled in from the germline J gene. CDR3 length: 15 amino acids. V was trimmed by 3 bases and J by 7 bases, leaving 16 bases between them. Germline V gene lookup returns CDR1 SGHAT and CDR2 FQDESV (reference sequence).

This clone was seen more than once but under ten times. Read coverage stops 3 residues before the CDR3 terminus; the germline J gene supplies the remainder. The genes are TRBV30 and TRBJ1-5; 7 bases fit TRBD1. This CDR3 contains 16 residues. Trimming removed 0 bases from V and 0 bases from J; junction bases left unmatched: 5. Germline V gives CDR1 GTSNPN, CDR2 SVGIG (reference sequence). The part of the CDR3 DNA that was read is TGTGCCTGGAGTGTGGGTTACAGGGGTAGCAATCAGCCC. As protein: CAWSVGYRGSNQP. The whole CDR3 protein reads CAWSVGYRGSNQPQHF.

On this clone: The read halts 3 residues ahead of the CDR3 end, with the missing end drawn from the germline J gene. The chain joins TRBV29-1 to TRBJ2-5; D possibly corresponds to TRBD1 (7 bases). The V gene's germline CDR1 is SQVTM and CDR2 ANQGSEA. The CDR3 loop spans 13 amino acids. Trimming left V 5 bases short and J 5 bases short, with 15 bases between. CDR3 DNA (partial): TGCAGCGTTAACCAGGGGGGCCTGGAGACC. As protein: CSVNQGGLET. The full CDR3 protein is CSVNQGGLETQYF.

This clone has ten or more counts. The read stops 3 residues short of the end of the CDR3; the missing end is completed from the germline J gene. The chain joins TRBV6-2 or TRBV6-3 to TRBJ2-7, with 9 bases fitting TRBD1. The V gene end was trimmed by 5 bases and the J gene end by 1 base; junction bases not matched to a gene: 9. This CDR3 has 16 amino acids. Germline V lookup: CDR1 MNHEY, CDR2 SVGEGT. The CDR3 DNA, read in part, is TGTGCCAGCAGTCGATTTGGACAGGGGACTTCCTACGAG. Protein: CASSRFGQGTSYE. The whole CDR3 sequence is CASSRFGQGTSYEQYF.

This clone was counted at least ten times. The read ends 3 residues early relative to the CDR3; the germline J gene fills the gap. The rearrangement joins TRBV7-6 to TRBJ2-1; the match to TRBD2 covers 9 bases. There are 13 residues in the CDR3. Germline trimming cut 2 bases from V and 8 bases from J; bases unmatched to any gene: 1. Germline V CDR1 and CDR2: SGHVS, FNYEAQ. The sequenced CDR3 bases are TGTGCCAGCAGCTTATTAGCGGGGGATGAG. Residues: CASSLLAGDE. The CDR3, in full, reads CASSLLAGDEQFF.

This clone was observed many times. The read ends 3 residues shy of where the CDR3 ends; the end is completed using the germline J gene. V is TRBV20-1 and J is TRBJ2-4; TRBD1 is a possible D gene (6 bases). The V gene's germline CDR1 is DFQATT and CDR2 SNEGSKA (reference sequence). This CDR3 contains 9 residues. The CDR3 sequence: CSDTGNQYF. The CDR3 bases that were read are TGCAGTGATACAGGGAAT.

This clone occurred many times. The read finishes 3 residues shy of the CDR3 end, and the germline J gene is used to complete it. V usage is TRBV13 and J usage is TRBJ2-2; 8 bases agree with TRBD1. The V gene end was trimmed by 5 bases and the J gene end by 0 bases; junction bases not matched to a gene: 5. CDR3 length equals 16 residues. The germline CDR1 and CDR2 sequences are PRHDT and FYEKMQ (reference sequence). The part of the CDR3 DNA that was read is TGTGCCAGCAGCCCCCGACAGGGGACGAACACCGGGGAG. Encoded protein: CASSPRQGTNTGE. The CDR3 reads in full as CASSPRQGTNTGELFF.

This clone was seen many times. The read terminates 3 residues ahead of where the CDR3 ends, so the germline J gene completes it. The chain uses TRBV5-6 and TRBJ2-3; no clear D gene. This CDR3 region has 13 residues. Trimming removed 2 bases at V and 4 bases at J, with 8 bases between. CDR1 and CDR2 (germline): SGHDT, YYEEEE. Incomplete CDR3 DNA: TGTGCCAGCAGCTTTCCGTCTCCAGATACG. Amino acids: CASSFPSPDT. The entire CDR3 is CASSFPSPDTQYF.